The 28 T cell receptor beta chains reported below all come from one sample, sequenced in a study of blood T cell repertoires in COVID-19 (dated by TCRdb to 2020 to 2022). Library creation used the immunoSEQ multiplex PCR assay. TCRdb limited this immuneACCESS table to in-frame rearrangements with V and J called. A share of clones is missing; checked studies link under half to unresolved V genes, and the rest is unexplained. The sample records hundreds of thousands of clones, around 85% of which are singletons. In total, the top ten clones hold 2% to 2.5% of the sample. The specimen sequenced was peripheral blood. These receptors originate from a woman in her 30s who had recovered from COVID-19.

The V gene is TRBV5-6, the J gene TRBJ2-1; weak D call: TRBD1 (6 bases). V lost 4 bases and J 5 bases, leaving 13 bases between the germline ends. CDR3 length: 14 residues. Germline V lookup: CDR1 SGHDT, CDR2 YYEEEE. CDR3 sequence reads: CASSPDSLHNEQFF. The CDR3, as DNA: TGTGCCAGCAGCCCGGACAGTCTTCACAATGAGCAGTTCTTC.

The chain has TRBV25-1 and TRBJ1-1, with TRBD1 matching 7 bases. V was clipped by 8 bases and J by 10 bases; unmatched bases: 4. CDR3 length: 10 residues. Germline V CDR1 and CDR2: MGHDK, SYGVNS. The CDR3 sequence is CASAGTVAFF. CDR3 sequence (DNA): TGTGCCAGCGCCGGGACAGTAGCTTTCTTT.

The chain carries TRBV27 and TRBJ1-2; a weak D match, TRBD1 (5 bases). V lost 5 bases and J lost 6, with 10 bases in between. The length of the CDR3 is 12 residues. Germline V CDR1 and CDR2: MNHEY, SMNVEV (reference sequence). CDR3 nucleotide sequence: TGTGCCAGCAGTAAAGGGGCCGATGGCTACACCTTC. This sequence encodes CASSKGADGYTF.

The CDR3 reads CASSVRLAGVGEQFF. The CDR3 nucleotides read TGTGCCAGCAGCGTCCGACTAGCGGGAGTTGGGGAGCAGTTCTTC. The rearrangement links TRBV5-4 to TRBJ2-1, with TRBD2 identical over 12 bases. From germline, CDR1 is SGHNT and CDR2 YYREEE (reference sequence). After removal of 4 bases from V and 10 bases from J, the junction contained 9 bases not matched to a gene. CDR3 length: 15 amino acids.

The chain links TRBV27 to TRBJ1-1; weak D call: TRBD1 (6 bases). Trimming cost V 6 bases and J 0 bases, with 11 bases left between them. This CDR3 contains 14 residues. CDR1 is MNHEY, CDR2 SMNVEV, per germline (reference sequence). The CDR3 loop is CASRKGHVNTEAFF. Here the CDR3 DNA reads TGTGCCAGCAGGAAGGGACACGTGAACACTGAAGCTTTCTTT.

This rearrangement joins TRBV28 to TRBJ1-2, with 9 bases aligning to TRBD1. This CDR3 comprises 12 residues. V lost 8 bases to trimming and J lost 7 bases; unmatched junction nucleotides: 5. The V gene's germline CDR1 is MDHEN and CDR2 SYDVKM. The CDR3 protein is CASLQGAGGYTF. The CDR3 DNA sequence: TGTGCCAGCCTACAGGGGGCGGGTGGCTACACCTTC.

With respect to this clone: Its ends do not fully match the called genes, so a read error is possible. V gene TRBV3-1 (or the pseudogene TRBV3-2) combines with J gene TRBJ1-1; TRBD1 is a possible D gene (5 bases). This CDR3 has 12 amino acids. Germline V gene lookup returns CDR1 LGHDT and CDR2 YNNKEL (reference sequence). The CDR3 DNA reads TGTGCCAGCAGCTCAGGGAACCCTGAAGCTTTCTTT. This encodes CASSSGNPEAFF.

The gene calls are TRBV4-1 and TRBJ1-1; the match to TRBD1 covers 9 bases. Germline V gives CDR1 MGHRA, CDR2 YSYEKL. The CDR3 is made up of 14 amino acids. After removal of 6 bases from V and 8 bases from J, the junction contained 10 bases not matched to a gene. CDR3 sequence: CASSLSGTGSEAFF. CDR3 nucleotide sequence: TGCGCCAGCAGTCTATCCGGGACAGGGAGCGAAGCTTTCTTT.

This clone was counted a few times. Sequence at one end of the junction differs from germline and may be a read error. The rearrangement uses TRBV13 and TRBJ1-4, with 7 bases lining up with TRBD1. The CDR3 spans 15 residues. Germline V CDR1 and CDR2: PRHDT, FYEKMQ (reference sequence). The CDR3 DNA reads TGTGCCAGCAGCCTAGGTTGGCAGGGGGATGAAAAACTGTTTTTT. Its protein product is CASSLGWQGDEKLFF.

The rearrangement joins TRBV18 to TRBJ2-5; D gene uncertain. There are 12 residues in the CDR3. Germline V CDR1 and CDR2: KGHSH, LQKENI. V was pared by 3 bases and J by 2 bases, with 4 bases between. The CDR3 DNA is TGTGCCAGCTCACCCAAACAAGAGACCCAGTACTTC. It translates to CASSPKQETQYF.

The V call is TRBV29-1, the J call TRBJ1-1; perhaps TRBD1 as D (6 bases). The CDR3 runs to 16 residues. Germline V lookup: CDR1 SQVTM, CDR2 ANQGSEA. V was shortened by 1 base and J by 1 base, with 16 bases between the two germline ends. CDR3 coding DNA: TGCAGCGTTGAAGGGGGAGGGGGGTTGGCGAACACTGAAGCTTTCTTT. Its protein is CSVEGGGGLANTEAFF.

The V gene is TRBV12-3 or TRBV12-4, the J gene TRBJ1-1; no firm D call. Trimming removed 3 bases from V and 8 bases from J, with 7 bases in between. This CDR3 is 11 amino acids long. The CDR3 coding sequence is TGTGCCAGCAGTTTTGGGCCCGAAGCTTTCTTT. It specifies CASSFGPEAFF.

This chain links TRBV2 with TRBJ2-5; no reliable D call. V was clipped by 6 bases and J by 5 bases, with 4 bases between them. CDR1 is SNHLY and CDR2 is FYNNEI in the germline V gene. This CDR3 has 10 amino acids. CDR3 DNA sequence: TGTGCCAGCAGCCTGGAGACCCAGTACTTC. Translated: CASSLETQYF.

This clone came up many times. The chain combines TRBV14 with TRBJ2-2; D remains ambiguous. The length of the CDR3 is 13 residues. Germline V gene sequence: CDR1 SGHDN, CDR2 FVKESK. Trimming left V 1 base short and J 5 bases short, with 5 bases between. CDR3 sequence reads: CASSQVITGELFF. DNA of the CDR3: TGTGCCAGCAGCCAAGTAATAACCGGGGAGCTGTTTTTT.

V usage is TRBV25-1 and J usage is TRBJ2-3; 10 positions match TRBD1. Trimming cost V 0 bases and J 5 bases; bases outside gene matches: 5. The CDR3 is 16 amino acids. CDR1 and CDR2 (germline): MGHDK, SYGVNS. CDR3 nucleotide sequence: TGTGCCAGCAGTGAATACCGGGACAGGGGTAGAGATACGCAGTATTTT. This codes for CASSEYRDRGRDTQYF.

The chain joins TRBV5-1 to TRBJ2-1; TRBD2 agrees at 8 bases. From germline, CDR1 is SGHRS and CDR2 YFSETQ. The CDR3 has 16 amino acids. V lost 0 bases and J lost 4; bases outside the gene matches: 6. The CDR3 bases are TGCGCCAGCAGCTTGGAGCGGGAGTCTTTATACAATGAGCAGTTCTTC. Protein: CASSLERESLYNEQFF. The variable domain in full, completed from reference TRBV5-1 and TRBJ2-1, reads KAGVTQTPRYLIKTRGQQVTLSCSPISGHRSVSWYQQTPGQGLQFLFEYFSETQRNKGNFPGRFSGRQFSNSRSEMNVSTLELGDSALYLCASSLERESLYNEQFFGPGTRLTVL.

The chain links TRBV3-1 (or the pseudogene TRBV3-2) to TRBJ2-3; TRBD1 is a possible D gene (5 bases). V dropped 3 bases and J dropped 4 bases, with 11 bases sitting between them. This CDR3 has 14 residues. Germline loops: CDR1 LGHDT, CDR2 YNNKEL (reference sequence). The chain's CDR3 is CASSQGRVADTQYF. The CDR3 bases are TGTGCCAGCAGCCAGGGCAGGGTGGCAGATACGCAGTATTTT.

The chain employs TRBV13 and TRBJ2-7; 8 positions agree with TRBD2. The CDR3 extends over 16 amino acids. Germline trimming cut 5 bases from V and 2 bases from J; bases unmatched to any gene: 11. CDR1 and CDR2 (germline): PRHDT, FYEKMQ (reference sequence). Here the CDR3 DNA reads TGTGCCAGCAGCCAAGAGGGTGCGGGGGGAACCTACGAGCAGTACTTC. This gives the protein CASSQEGAGGTYEQYF.

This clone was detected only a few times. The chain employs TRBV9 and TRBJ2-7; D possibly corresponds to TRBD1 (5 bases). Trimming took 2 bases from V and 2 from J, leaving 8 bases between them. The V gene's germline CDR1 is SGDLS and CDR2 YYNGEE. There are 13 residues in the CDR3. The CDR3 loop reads CASSVDSTYEQYF. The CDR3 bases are TGTGCCAGCAGCGTCGACAGTACCTACGAGCAGTACTTC.

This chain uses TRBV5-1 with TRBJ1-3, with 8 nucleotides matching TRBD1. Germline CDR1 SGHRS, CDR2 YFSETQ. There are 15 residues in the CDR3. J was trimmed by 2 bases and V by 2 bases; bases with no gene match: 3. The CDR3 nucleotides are TGCGCCAGCAGCTTAAGGACAGGGACTGGAAACACCATATATTTT. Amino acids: CASSLRTGTGNTIYF.

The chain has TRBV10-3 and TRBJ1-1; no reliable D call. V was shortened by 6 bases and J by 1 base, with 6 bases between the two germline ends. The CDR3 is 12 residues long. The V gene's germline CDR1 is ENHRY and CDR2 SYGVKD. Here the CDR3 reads CAISPGNTEAFF. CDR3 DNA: TGTGCCATCAGCCCCGGGAACACTGAAGCTTTCTTT.

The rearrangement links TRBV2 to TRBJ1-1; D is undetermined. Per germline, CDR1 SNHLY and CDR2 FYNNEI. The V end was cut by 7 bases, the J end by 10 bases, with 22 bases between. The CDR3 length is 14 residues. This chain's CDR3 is CASMMGTEFVIAFF. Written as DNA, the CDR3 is TGTGCCAGCATGATGGGCACGGAATTTGTGATAGCTTTCTTT.

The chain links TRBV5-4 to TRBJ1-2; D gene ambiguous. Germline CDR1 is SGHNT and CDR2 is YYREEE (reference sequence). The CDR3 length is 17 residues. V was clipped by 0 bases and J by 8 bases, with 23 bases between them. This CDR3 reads CASSLVPTVLAGVGYTF. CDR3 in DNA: TGTGCCAGCAGCTTGGTTCCGACGGTCCTCGCGGGCGTAGGCTACACCTTC. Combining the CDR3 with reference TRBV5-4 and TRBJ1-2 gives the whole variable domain ETGVTQSPTHLIKTRGQQVTLRCSSQSGHNTVSWYQQALGQGPQFIFQYYREEENGRGNFPPRFSGLQFPNYSSELNVNALELDDSALYLCASSLVPTVLAGVGYTFGSGTRLTVV.

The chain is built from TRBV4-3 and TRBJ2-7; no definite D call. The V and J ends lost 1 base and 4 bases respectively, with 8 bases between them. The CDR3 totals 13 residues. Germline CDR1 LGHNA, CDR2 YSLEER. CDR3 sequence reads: CASSQGGRYEQYF. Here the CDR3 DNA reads TGCGCCAGCAGCCAAGGAGGTAGATACGAGCAGTACTTC.

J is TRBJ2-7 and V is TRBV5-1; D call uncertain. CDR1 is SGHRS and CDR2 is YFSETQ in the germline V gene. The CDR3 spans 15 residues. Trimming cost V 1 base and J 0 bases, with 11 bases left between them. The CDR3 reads CASSLSLGSSYEQYF. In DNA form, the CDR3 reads TGCGCCAGCAGCTTGTCACTGGGCAGCTCCTACGAGCAGTACTTC.

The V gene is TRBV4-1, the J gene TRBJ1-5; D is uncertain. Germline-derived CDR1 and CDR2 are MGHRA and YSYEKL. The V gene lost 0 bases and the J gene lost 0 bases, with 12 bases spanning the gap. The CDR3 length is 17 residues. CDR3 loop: CASSQDGGPDSNQPQHF. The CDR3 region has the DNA TGCGCCAGCAGCCAAGACGGCGGCCCGGATAGCAATCAGCCCCAGCATTTT.

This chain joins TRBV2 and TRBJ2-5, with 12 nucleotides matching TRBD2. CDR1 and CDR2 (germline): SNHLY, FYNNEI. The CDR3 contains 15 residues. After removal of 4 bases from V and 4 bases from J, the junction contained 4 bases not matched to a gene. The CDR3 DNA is TGTGCCAGCAGTGTGGAGACTAGCGGGGGAGAGACCCAGTACTTC. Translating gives CASSVETSGGETQYF.

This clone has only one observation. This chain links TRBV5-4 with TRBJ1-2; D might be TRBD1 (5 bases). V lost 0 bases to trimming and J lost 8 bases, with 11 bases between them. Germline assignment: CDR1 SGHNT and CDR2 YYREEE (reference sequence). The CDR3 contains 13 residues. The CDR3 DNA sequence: TGTGCCAGCAGCTTGGAAGGGGAAGGCGGCTACACCTTC. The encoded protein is CASSLEGEGGYTF.